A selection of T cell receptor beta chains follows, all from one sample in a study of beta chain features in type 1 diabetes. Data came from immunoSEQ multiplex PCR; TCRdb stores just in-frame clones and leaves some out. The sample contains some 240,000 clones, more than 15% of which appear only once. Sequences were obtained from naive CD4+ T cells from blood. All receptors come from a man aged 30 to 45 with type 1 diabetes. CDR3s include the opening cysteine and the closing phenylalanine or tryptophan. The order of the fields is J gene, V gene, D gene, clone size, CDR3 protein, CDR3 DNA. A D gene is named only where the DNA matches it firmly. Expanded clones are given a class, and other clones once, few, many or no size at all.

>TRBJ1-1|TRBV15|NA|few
CATSRDQWGGAEAFF
TGTGCCACCAGCAGAGATCAGTGGGGTGGCGCTGAAGCTTTCTTT
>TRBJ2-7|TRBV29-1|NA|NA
CSVLGPYTYEQYF
TGCAGCGTTCTTGGGCCTTATACCTACGAGCAGTACTTC
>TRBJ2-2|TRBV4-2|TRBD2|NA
CASSRLAGGPTNTGELFF
TGTGCCAGCAGCAGACTAGCGGGAGGCCCGACGAACACCGGGGAGCTGTTTTTT
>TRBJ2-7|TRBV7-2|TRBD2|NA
CASSFRDYGEQYF
TGTGCCAGCAGCTTCCGGGACTACGGCGAGCAGTACTTC
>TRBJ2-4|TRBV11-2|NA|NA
CASSLARTAWVAKNIQYF
TGTGCCAGCAGCTTAGCGCGGACTGCTTGGGTAGCCAAAAACATTCAGTACTTC
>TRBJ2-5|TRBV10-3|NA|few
CAIMGTAQETQYF
TGTGCCATCATGGGGACTGCGCAAGAGACCCAGTACTTC
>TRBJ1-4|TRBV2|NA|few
CAGDTGSSREKLFF
TGTGCCGGCGACACAGGATCTAGTAGGGAAAAACTGTTTTTT
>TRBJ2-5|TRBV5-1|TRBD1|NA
CASSFQTGGFQETQYF
TGCGCCAGCAGCTTCCAGACAGGGGGCTTCCAAGAGACCCAGTACTTC
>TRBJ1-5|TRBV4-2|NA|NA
CASSQVGRDQPQHF
TGTGCCAGCAGCCAAGTTGGGCGGGATCAGCCCCAGCATTTT
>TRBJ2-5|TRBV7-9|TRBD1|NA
CASSFAGTEQETQYF
TGTGCCAGCAGCTTCGCTGGGACAGAGCAAGAGACCCAGTACTTC
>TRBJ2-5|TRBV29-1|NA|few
CSVIGRGEETQYF
TGCAGCGTTATAGGGAGAGGGGAAGAGACCCAGTACTTC
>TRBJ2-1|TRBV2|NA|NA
CASTEMEGARYNEQFF
TGTGCCAGCACCGAAATGGAGGGGGCGCGGTACAATGAGCAGTTCTTC
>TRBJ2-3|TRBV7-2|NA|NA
CASSFQGLLSTDTQYF
TGTGCCAGCAGCTTCCAGGGACTTCTCAGCACAGATACGCAGTATTTT
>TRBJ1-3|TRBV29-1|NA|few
CSARRSAGNTIYF
TGCAGCGCCCGGCGGTCTGCTGGAAACACCATATATTTT
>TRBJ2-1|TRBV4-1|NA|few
CASSPVAGIHNEQFF
TGCGCCAGCAGCCCAGTGGCAGGGATCCACAATGAGCAGTTCTTC
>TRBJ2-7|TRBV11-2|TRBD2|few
CASSLVLAGSYEQYF
TGTGCCAGCAGCTTAGTGCTAGCGGGCTCCTACGAGCAGTACTTC
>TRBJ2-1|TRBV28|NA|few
CASSSLTLGGNEQFF
TGTGCCAGCAGTTCCCTCACATTAGGGGGAAATGAGCAGTTCTTC
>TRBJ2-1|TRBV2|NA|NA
CASSVAQGRVEFF
TGTGCCAGCAGTGTCGCTCAGGGGCGGGTAGAGTTCTTC
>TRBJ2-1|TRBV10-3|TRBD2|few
CAISEFLAGVQGSSYNEQFF
TGTGCCATCAGTGAGTTCCTAGCGGGAGTCCAAGGGTCCTCCTACAATGAGCAGTTCTTC
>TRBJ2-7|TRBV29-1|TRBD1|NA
CSVAEYRGTGEQYF
TGCAGCGTGGCTGAATACAGGGGGACGGGGGAGCAGTACTTC
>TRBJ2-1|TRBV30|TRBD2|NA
CAWNPGTSVGNEQFF
TGTGCCTGGAACCCGGGGACTAGCGTCGGGAATGAGCAGTTCTTC
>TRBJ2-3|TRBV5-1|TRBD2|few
CASSRLAGDPTDTQYF
TGCGCCAGCAGCCGACTAGCGGGAGACCCCACAGATACGCAGTATTTT
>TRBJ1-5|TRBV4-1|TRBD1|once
CASSQDSSRDRGNQPQHF
TGCGCCAGCAGCCAAGACTCCTCACGGGACAGGGGAAATCAGCCCCAGCATTTT
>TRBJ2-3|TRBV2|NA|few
CASSDLLADTQYF
TGTGCCAGCAGTGACTTGCTAGCGGATACGCAGTATTTT
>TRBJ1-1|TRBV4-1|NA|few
CASSQAIGEMRNTEAFF
TGCGCCAGCAGCCAAGCGATTGGTGAGATGAGGAACACTGAAGCTTTCTTT
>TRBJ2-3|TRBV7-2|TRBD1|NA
CASSPGGADTQYF
TGTGCCAGCAGCCCAGGGGGAGCAGATACGCAGTATTTT
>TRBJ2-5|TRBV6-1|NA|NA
CASSVRGLGETQYF
TGTGCCAGCAGTGTAAGAGGACTTGGGGAGACCCAGTACTTC
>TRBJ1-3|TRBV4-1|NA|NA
CASSRYSGNTIYF
TGCGCCAGCAGCCGGTACTCTGGAAACACCATATATTTT
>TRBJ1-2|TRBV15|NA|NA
CATSKELNYGYTF
TGTGCCACCAGCAAGGAGCTGAACTATGGCTACACCTTC
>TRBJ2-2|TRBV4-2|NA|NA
CASSQDWRNTYGELFF
TGTGCCAGCAGCCAAGACTGGCGGAACACCTACGGGGAGCTGTTTTTT
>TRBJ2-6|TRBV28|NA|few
CASSAQGSGANVLTF
TGTGCCAGCAGTGCACAGGGCTCTGGGGCCAACGTCCTGACTTTC
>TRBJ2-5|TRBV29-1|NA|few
CSVLHSSTQETQYF
TGCAGCGTCCTCCATTCCTCGACCCAAGAGACCCAGTACTTC
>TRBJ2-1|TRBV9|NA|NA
CASSDESEQFF
TGTGCCAGCAGCGATGAGAGTGAGCAGTTCTTC
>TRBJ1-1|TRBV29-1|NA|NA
CSVEKSGTEAFF
TGCAGCGTTGAAAAATCGGGCACTGAAGCTTTCTTT
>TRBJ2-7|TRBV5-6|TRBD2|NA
CASSLEGLAGVNEQYF
TGTGCCAGCAGCTTGGAGGGACTAGCGGGAGTCAACGAGCAGTACTTC
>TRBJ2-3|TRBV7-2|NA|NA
CASSLAAATDTQYF
TGTGCCAGCAGCTTAGCAGCGGCCACAGATACGCAGTATTTT
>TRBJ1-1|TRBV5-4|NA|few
CASSPPATQNTEAFF
TGTGCCAGCAGCCCACCTGCCACTCAGAACACTGAAGCTTTCTTT
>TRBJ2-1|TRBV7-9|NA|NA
CASSVVQYNEQFF
TGTGCCAGCAGTGTAGTCCAGTACAATGAGCAGTTCTTC
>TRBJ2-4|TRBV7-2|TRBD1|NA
CASSSSGGAVNIQYF
TGTGCCAGCAGCTCCTCAGGGGGCGCGGTAAACATTCAGTACTTC
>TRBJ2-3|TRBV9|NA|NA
CASSVEVATDTQYF
TGTGCCAGCAGCGTAGAGGTCGCCACAGATACGCAGTATTTT
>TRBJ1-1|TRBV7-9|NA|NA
CAPMKVLNTEAFF
TGTGCCCCCATGAAGGTTTTGAACACTGAAGCTTTCTTT
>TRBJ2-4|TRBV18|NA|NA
CASSPPGLAKNIQYF
TGTGCCAGCTCACCCCCTGGACTTGCCAAAAACATTCAGTACTTC
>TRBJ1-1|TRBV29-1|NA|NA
CSVRSLNTEAFF
TGCAGCGTTCGATCCCTGAACACTGAAGCTTTCTTT
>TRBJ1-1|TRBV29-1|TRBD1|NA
CSVTGSGGTEAFF
TGCAGCGTGACAGGGTCAGGTGGGACTGAAGCTTTCTTT
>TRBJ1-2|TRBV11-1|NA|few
CASSSTGYGYTF
TGTGCCAGCAGCTCGACGGGATATGGCTACACCTTC
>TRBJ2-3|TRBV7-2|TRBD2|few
CASSGRAGTDTQYF
TGTGCCAGCTCGGGGAGGGCTGGCACAGATACGCAGTATTTT
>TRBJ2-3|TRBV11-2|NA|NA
CASSLVSDTQYF
TGTGCCAGCAGCTTAGTGTCAGATACGCAGTATTTT
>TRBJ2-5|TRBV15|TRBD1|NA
CATSRDWQGAGETQYF
TGTGCCACCAGCAGAGATTGGCAGGGGGCTGGGGAGACCCAGTACTTC
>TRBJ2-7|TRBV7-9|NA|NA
CASSLGQFSSYEQYF
TGTGCCAGCAGCTTAGGTCAGTTTAGCTCCTACGAGCAGTACTTC
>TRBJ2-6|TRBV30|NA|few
CAWRKHREYGANVLTF
TGTGCCTGGAGAAAGCACAGGGAGTATGGGGCCAACGTCCTGACTTTC
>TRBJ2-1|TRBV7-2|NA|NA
CASSLAASVSYNEQFF
TGTGCCAGCAGCTTAGCGGCTAGCGTCTCCTACAATGAGCAGTTCTTC